Listed below are T cell receptor beta chains from one sample, sequenced in a study of control samples from healthy donors and cancer patients. The repertoire was sequenced with immunoSEQ multiplex PCR; TCRdb's copy has only in-frame clones and lacks some. The sample yields 20,000 or so clones, 88% seen once. The sequenced sample was PBMCs. The receptor source for this set is a woman aged 55-69 years with head and neck cancer. Each CDR3 is given with its conserved first and last residue. D genes are given only for firm matches. Some rows have no size entry. The others give once, few or many, or a class for an expanded clone.

j_call: TRBJ1-2; clone_size: .; d_call: .; v_call: TRBV2; cdr3_aa: CASSALREANYGYTF; cdr3_nt: TGTGCCAGCAGTGCGCTCAGGGAAGCTAACTATGGCTACACCTTC
j_call: TRBJ1-5; clone_size: .; d_call: .; v_call: TRBV6-4; cdr3_aa: CASSPRAGESQPQHF; cdr3_nt: TGTGCCAGCAGTCCTCGGGCAGGGGAGAGTCAGCCCCAGCATTTT
j_call: TRBJ1-6; clone_size: .; d_call: .; v_call: TRBV5-1; cdr3_aa: CASSLARQGPLHF; cdr3_nt: TGCGCCAGCAGCTTGGCCCGCCAGGGCCCCCTCCACTTT
j_call: TRBJ1-1; clone_size: .; d_call: .; v_call: TRBV10-3; cdr3_aa: CAIRSSGGGTEAFF; cdr3_nt: TGTGCCATCCGATCTTCGGGGGGTGGCACTGAAGCTTTCTTT
j_call: TRBJ1-4; clone_size: once; d_call: .; v_call: TRBV5-1; cdr3_aa: CASSLASNVGEKLFF; cdr3_nt: TGCGCCAGCAGCTTGGCCTCGAACGTGGGTGAAAAACTGTTTTTT
j_call: TRBJ1-1; clone_size: .; d_call: TRBD1; v_call: TRBV18; cdr3_aa: CASSPGQGNTEAFF; cdr3_nt: TGTGCCAGCTCGCCGGGACAGGGGAACACTGAAGCTTTCTTT
j_call: TRBJ2-1; clone_size: .; d_call: TRBD2; v_call: TRBV5-6; cdr3_aa: CASSRPASGDHNEQFF; cdr3_nt: TGTGCCAGCAGCCGACCAGCTAGCGGCGACCACAATGAGCAGTTCTTC
j_call: TRBJ2-7; clone_size: .; d_call: .; v_call: TRBV14; cdr3_aa: CASSFRDGESEQYF; cdr3_nt: TGTGCCAGCAGCTTCCGGGACGGCGAAAGCGAGCAGTACTTC
j_call: TRBJ2-1; clone_size: .; d_call: TRBD2; v_call: TRBV27; cdr3_aa: CASRALAVLYNEQFF; cdr3_nt: TGTGCCAGCAGGGCTCTAGCGGTCCTCTACAATGAGCAGTTCTTC
j_call: TRBJ2-7; clone_size: .; d_call: .; v_call: TRBV30; cdr3_aa: CAWSVGPPSYEQYF; cdr3_nt: TGTGCCTGGAGTGTAGGACCCCCCTCCTACGAGCAGTACTTC
j_call: TRBJ2-1; clone_size: .; d_call: TRBD2; v_call: TRBV6-5; cdr3_aa: CASRTPGLAGVKFF; cdr3_nt: TGTGCCAGCAGAACCCCGGGACTAGCGGGAGTGAAGTTCTTC
j_call: TRBJ1-1; clone_size: .; d_call: TRBD1; v_call: TRBV5-1; cdr3_aa: CASSITQGVNTEAFF; cdr3_nt: TGCGCCAGCAGCATAACCCAGGGGGTGAACACTGAAGCTTTCTTT
j_call: TRBJ2-2; clone_size: once; d_call: TRBD1; v_call: TRBV5-4; cdr3_aa: CASSTGQGTNTGELFF; cdr3_nt: TGTGCCAGCAGCACAGGACAGGGGACCAACACCGGGGAGCTGTTTTTT
j_call: TRBJ2-1; clone_size: .; d_call: .; v_call: TRBV10-3; cdr3_aa: CAISGLGDKGQLNEQFF; cdr3_nt: TGTGCCATCAGTGGCCTGGGCGATAAAGGACAGTTAAATGAGCAGTTCTTC
j_call: TRBJ2-1; clone_size: few; d_call: TRBD2; v_call: TRBV7-9; cdr3_aa: CASSLVAGVPNEQFF; cdr3_nt: TGTGCCAGCAGCTTAGTAGCGGGAGTTCCCAATGAGCAGTTCTTC
j_call: TRBJ1-1; clone_size: .; d_call: TRBD1; v_call: TRBV9; cdr3_aa: CASSRNLDRGSTEAFF; cdr3_nt: TGTGCCAGCAGCCGAAACCTGGACAGGGGGAGCACTGAAGCTTTCTTT
j_call: TRBJ1-5; clone_size: .; d_call: .; v_call: TRBV30; cdr3_aa: CACSPGVGNQPQHF; cdr3_nt: TGTGCCTGCTCCCCGGGAGTGGGGAATCAGCCCCAGCATTTT
j_call: TRBJ2-5; clone_size: .; d_call: .; v_call: TRBV28; cdr3_aa: CASSSDDGWETQYF; cdr3_nt: TGTGCCAGCAGTTCAGACGACGGGTGGGAGACCCAGTACTTC
j_call: TRBJ1-2; clone_size: .; d_call: .; v_call: TRBV7-9; cdr3_aa: CASTAGGPIGGYTF; cdr3_nt: TGTGCCAGCACCGCCGGAGGCCCCATTGGAGGCTACACCTTC
j_call: TRBJ1-1; clone_size: .; d_call: .; v_call: TRBV7-8; cdr3_aa: CASSLVQSDTEAFF; cdr3_nt: TGTGCCAGCAGCTTAGTACAGTCAGACACTGAAGCTTTCTTT
j_call: TRBJ1-6; clone_size: few; d_call: .; v_call: TRBV18; cdr3_aa: CASSPEGSPLHF; cdr3_nt: TGTGCCAGCTCACCGGAGGGTTCACCCCTCCACTTT
j_call: TRBJ2-2; clone_size: .; d_call: .; v_call: TRBV19; cdr3_aa: CASSMRSGVVTGELFF; cdr3_nt: TGTGCCAGTAGTATGAGGTCAGGGGTGGTAACCGGGGAGCTGTTTTTT
j_call: TRBJ2-7; clone_size: .; d_call: TRBD1; v_call: TRBV7-6; cdr3_aa: CASSGDRGSYEQYF; cdr3_nt: TGTGCCAGCAGCGGGGACAGGGGAAGCTACGAGCAGTACTTC